This TCR beta chain comes out of a study of blood T cell repertoires in COVID-19. Study-level information: The samples span acute and convalescent COVID-19 from the United States, Italy and Spain. Nucleic acid was either cDNA or gDNA, and it came from T cells, B-cell-depleted T cells, or PBMCs.

As processed by the authors: Nucleated cell counts were estimated from reference gene primer amplification. TCRdb keeps only in-frame clones here, not all; method: immunoSEQ multiplex PCR. V, J and clone size were drawn from that table, and D and trimming were deduced from the DNA. The sample carries some 130,000 clones, 90% recorded once. The V segment lost 0 bases and the J segment 0 bases; nucleotides outside the gene matches: 4. Germline lookup yields CDR1 LNHDA and CDR2 SQIVND (reference sequence). CDR3 size: 18 residues. This chain joins TRBV19 and TRBJ2-1, with 11 bases fitting TRBD2. The source material was peripheral blood. The clonotype originates from a man aged 50-60 years with active COVID-19. This CDR3 reads CASSIDPSGGSSYNEQFF. The CDR3 DNA follows: TGTGCCAGTAGTATAGATCCTAGCGGGGGGAGCTCCTACAATGAGCAGTTCTTC.